Here is one T cell receptor beta chain with its context. Per the original methods: Cell counts per sample came from amplifying reference gene primers. The method was immunoSEQ multiplex PCR; TCRdb's version includes in-frame clones alone and lacks a portion of them. V and J calls plus clone size are reproduced from that table; the DNA served to infer D and trimming. The table lists 200,000 to 250,000 clones, approximately 87% of them singletons. The entry originates in a study of blood T cell repertoires in COVID-19. Study summary: Acute-phase and convalescent COVID-19 samples originated in the United States, Italy and Spain. PBMCs, B-cell-depleted T cells, or T cells were the source of the cDNA or gDNA that made up the material.

This CDR3 spans 15 amino acids. Trimming cost V 6 bases and J 4 bases; bases outside gene matches: 8. CDR1 and CDR2 from the germline V gene are MNHEY and SMNVEV (reference sequence). Input material: peripheral blood. The genes are TRBV27 and TRBJ2-7, with TRBD1 identical over 11 bases. The sequence came from a man between 60 and 75 years old who had recovered from COVID-19. Written as DNA, the CDR3 is TGTGCCAGCAGGTCCCTAGGGACAGGGGGATACGAGCAGTACTTC. This codes for CASRSLGTGGYEQYF.